This TCR beta chain was profiled in a study of OX40 agonist ivuxolimab in advanced cancers. Sequencing was performed with immunoSEQ multiplex PCR; in TCRdb, only in-frame clones are kept and a portion is missing. Seen here are around 20,000 clones, over 75% observed once, and the top ten hold 30%. The CDR3 consists of 13 residues. Germline CDR1 is SGHTA and CDR2 is FQGTGA. V was pared by 1 base and J by 14 bases, with 17 bases between. Baseline was the first blood sampling point, followed by cycle 4 day 1 and cycle 7 day 1. The input for sequencing was CD4+ or CD8+ T cells sorted from blood, taken in a trial of the OX40 agonist ivuxolimab. The V gene is TRBV7-3, the J gene TRBJ2-5; D may be TRBD1 (6 bases). The origin of this receptor is an adult with an advanced solid tumor such as melanoma, head and neck, liver or kidney cancer. This CDR3 reads CASSLKGETRKYF. The CDR3 DNA follows: TGTGCCAGCAGCTTAAAGGGGGAAACGAGAAAATACTTC.